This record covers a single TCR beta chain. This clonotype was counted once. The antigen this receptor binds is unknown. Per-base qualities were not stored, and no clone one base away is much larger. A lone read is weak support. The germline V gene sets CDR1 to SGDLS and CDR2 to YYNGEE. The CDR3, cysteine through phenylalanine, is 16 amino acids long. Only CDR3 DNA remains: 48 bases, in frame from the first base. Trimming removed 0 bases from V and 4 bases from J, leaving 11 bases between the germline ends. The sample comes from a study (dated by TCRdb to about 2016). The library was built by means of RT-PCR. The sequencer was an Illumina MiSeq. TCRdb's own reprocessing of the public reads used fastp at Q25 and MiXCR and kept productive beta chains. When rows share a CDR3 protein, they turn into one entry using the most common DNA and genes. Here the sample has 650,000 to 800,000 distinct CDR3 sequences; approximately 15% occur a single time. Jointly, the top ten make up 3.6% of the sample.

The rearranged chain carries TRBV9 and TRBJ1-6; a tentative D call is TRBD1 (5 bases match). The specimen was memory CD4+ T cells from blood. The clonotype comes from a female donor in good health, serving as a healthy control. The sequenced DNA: TGTGCCAGCAGCGTAGGAGGGGAACTTTATAATTCACCCCTCCACTTT. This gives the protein CASSVGGELYNSPLHF.